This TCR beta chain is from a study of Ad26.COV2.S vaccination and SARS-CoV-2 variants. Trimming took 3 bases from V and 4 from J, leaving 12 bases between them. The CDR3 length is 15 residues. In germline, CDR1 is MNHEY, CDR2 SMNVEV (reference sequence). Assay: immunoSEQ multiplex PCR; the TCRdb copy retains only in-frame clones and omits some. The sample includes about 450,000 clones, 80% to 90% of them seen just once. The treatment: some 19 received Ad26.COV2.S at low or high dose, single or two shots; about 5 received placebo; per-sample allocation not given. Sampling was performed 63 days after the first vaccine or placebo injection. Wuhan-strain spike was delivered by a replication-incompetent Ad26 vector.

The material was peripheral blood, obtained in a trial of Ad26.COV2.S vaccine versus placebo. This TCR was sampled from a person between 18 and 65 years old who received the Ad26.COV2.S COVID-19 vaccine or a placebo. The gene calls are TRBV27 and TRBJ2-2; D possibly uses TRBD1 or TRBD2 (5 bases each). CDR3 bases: TGTGCCAGCAGTTTGAGGGGATCGGCCACCGGGGAGCTGTTTTTT. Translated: CASSLRGSATGELFF.